Sequencing of this T cell receptor beta chain was carried out in a study of cytomegalovirus exposure and HLA in healthy donors. Healthy bone marrow donors made up the donors. The CDR3 is 16 residues long. Per the germline V gene, CDR1 is SNHLY and CDR2 is FYNNEI. With 4 bases clipped from V and 1 base from J, the junction kept 9 bases outside the gene matches. The primer mix had 60 Vbeta and 13 Jbeta primers. Produced via immunoSEQ multiplex PCR; TCRdb's table is partial and in-frame only. Here the sample spans about 130,000 clones, around 78% being singletons. The sample comprised PBMCs. This chain links TRBV2 with TRBJ1-1, with 7 bases fitting TRBD1. This receptor was taken from a woman between 40 and 50 years old in good health and CMV-seronegative. In DNA form, the CDR3 reads TGTGCCAGCAGTGGGCAACAGGGGCTGGGGAACACTGAAGCTTTCTTT. Translating it yields CASSGQQGLGNTEAFF.